Listed below are T cell receptor beta chains from one sample, sequenced in a study of STAT5B mutations in CD4+ large granular lymphocyte leukemia. Sequencing was performed with immunoSEQ multiplex PCR; in TCRdb, only in-frame clones are kept and a portion is missing. The repertoire holds tens of thousands of clones, with 65% to 75% as singletons. Input material: CD4+ T cells from blood buffy coats. Source of these receptors: a human donor in good health. The CDR3 runs from the conserved cysteine through the conserved F or W. D genes are given only for firm matches. Not all rows give a size; the values are once, few, many and, for expanded clones, a class.

size: .
J: TRBJ2-1
V: TRBV7-9
D: TRBD1
CDR3: CASSLGQGVYNEQFF
DNA: TGTGCCAGCAGCTTAGGACAGGGTGTATACAATGAGCAGTTCTTC

size: .
J: TRBJ2-1
V: TRBV6-6
D: .
CDR3: CASSWGDSEQFF
DNA: TGTGCCAGCAGTTGGGGCGACAGTGAGCAGTTCTTC

size: .
J: TRBJ1-5
V: TRBV7-9
D: .
CDR3: CASSLEGVNSNQPQHF
DNA: TGTGCCAGCAGCTTAGAGGGGGTAAATAGCAATCAGCCCCAGCATTTT

size: .
J: TRBJ2-1
V: TRBV11-3
D: .
CDR3: CASSLATGGSNEQFF
DNA: TGTGCCAGCAGCTTAGCAACCGGGGGCTCCAATGAGCAGTTCTTC

size: .
J: TRBJ2-6
V: TRBV11-2
D: .
CDR3: CASSLSQSVSGANVLTF
DNA: TGTGCCAGCAGCTTATCCCAGTCGGTTTCTGGGGCCAACGTCCTGACTTTC

size: .
J: TRBJ1-6
V: TRBV7-6
D: TRBD1
CDR3: CASSTPGQGTKSSYNSPLHF
DNA: TGTGCCAGCAGCACCCCTGGACAGGGGACTAAAAGCTCCTATAATTCACCCCTCCACTTT

size: once
J: TRBJ2-2
V: TRBV7-2
D: .
CDR3: CASSLAGAGELFF
DNA: TGTGCCAGCAGCCTTGCAGGGGCCGGGGAGCTGTTTTTT

size: once
J: TRBJ2-1
V: TRBV7-2
D: .
CDR3: CASSLGGVNEQFF
DNA: TGTGCCAGCAGCTTAGGCGGGGTCAATGAGCAGTTCTTC

size: .
J: TRBJ2-7
V: TRBV19
D: TRBD1
CDR3: CASSTTGTGYYEQYF
DNA: TGTGCCAGTAGTACAACCGGGACAGGCTACTACGAGCAGTACTTC

size: .
J: TRBJ1-1
V: TRBV7-2
D: .
CDR3: CASSLERQKAFF
DNA: TGTGCCAGCAGCTTAGAACGACAAAAAGCTTTCTTT

size: .
J: TRBJ2-7
V: TRBV28
D: TRBD2
CDR3: CASRGGTSGRLYEQYF
DNA: TGTGCCAGCAGGGGAGGGACTAGCGGGAGACTATACGAGCAGTACTTC

size: .
J: TRBJ1-1
V: TRBV7-2
D: .
CDR3: CASSAATGMNTEAFF
DNA: TGTGCCAGCAGCGCAGCGACAGGTATGAACACTGAAGCTTTCTTT

size: .
J: TRBJ1-1
V: TRBV18
D: .
CDR3: CASSPSGVLFDTEAFF
DNA: TGTGCCAGCTCCCCTAGTGGGGTTTTATTTGACACTGAAGCTTTCTTT

size: .
J: TRBJ1-6
V: TRBV5-8
D: .
CDR3: CASSFNVYSPLHF
DNA: TGTGCCAGCAGCTTTAACGTGTATTCACCCCTCCACTTT

size: .
J: TRBJ2-7
V: TRBV19
D: .
CDR3: CASRPIDGSYEQYF
DNA: TGTGCCAGTCGTCCCATAGACGGGAGCTACGAGCAGTACTTC

size: few
J: TRBJ1-1
V: TRBV4-1
D: .
CDR3: CASSSRRAGLTTEAFF
DNA: TGCGCCAGCAGCTCACGTAGGGCAGGTTTGACCACTGAAGCTTTCTTT

size: .
J: TRBJ1-2
V: TRBV27
D: .
CDR3: CASSSHTGTYGYTF
DNA: TGTGCCAGCAGTTCGCATACAGGGACCTATGGCTACACCTTC

size: .
J: TRBJ2-7
V: TRBV19
D: .
CDR3: CASSIGAGQHYEQYF
DNA: TGTGCCAGTAGTATTGGAGCGGGACAGCACTACGAGCAGTACTTC

size: .
J: TRBJ1-4
V: TRBV27
D: TRBD1
CDR3: CASRRTGANEKLFF
DNA: TGTGCCAGCAGAAGGACAGGCGCTAATGAAAAACTGTTTTTT

size: few
J: TRBJ1-1
V: TRBV6-5
D: .
CDR3: CASSYYPPRMNTEAFF
DNA: TGTGCCAGCAGTTACTACCCCCCACGGATGAACACTGAAGCTTTCTTT

size: .
J: TRBJ2-1
V: TRBV9
D: .
CDR3: CASSVAVGGNEQFF
DNA: TGTGCCAGCAGCGTAGCCGTGGGGGGCAATGAGCAGTTCTTC

size: .
J: TRBJ2-3
V: TRBV7-7
D: TRBD2
CDR3: CASSLGAGSSTDTQYF
DNA: TGTGCTAGCAGCTTAGGAGCGGGAAGTAGCACAGATACGCAGTATTTT

size: .
J: TRBJ1-1
V: TRBV12-5
D: TRBD1
CDR3: CASGPGQGSEAFF
DNA: TGTGCTAGTGGTCCAGGACAGGGATCGGAAGCTTTCTTT

size: .
J: TRBJ2-1
V: TRBV10-3
D: .
CDR3: CAISRKDNEQFF
DNA: TGTGCCATCTCGCGGAAAGACAATGAGCAGTTCTTC

size: .
J: TRBJ2-1
V: TRBV2
D: TRBD2
CDR3: CASSEARLAGNEQFF
DNA: TGTGCCAGCAGTGAAGCGAGACTAGCGGGAAATGAGCAGTTCTTC

size: .
J: TRBJ2-5
V: TRBV5-1
D: .
CDR3: CASSGAGRETQYF
DNA: TGCGCCAGCTCCGGTGCGGGTCGCGAGACCCAGTACTTC

size: .
J: TRBJ2-1
V: TRBV27
D: TRBD2
CDR3: CASSILTSGVTYNEQFF
DNA: TGTGCCAGCAGTATACTGACTAGCGGGGTCACCTACAATGAGCAGTTCTTC

size: .
J: TRBJ1-2
V: TRBV4-1
D: .
CDR3: CASSQDEAKRYGYTF
DNA: TGCGCCAGCAGCCAGGATGAAGCAAAGCGGTATGGCTACACCTTC

size: .
J: TRBJ2-5
V: TRBV7-2
D: TRBD2
CDR3: CASSLVTSGGFGLRETQYF
DNA: TGTGCCAGCAGCTTAGTAACTAGCGGGGGGTTCGGGCTACGGGAGACCCAGTACTTC

size: .
J: TRBJ2-1
V: TRBV19
D: .
CDR3: CASSIAYSAGEQFF
DNA: TGTGCCAGTAGTATCGCCTACTCCGCGGGTGAGCAGTTCTTC

size: .
J: TRBJ2-2
V: TRBV27
D: .
CDR3: CASSLYLGNTGELFF
DNA: TGTGCCAGCAGTTTATATTTGGGGAACACCGGGGAGCTGTTTTTT

size: .
J: TRBJ2-1
V: TRBV6-1
D: .
CDR3: CASSPQRSSYNEQFF
DNA: TGTGCCAGCAGTCCCCAGCGGAGCTCCTACAATGAGCAGTTCTTC

size: .
J: TRBJ2-7
V: TRBV18
D: .
CDR3: CASSEKVLVYEQYF
DNA: TGTGCCAGCTCCGAGAAGGTATTAGTCTACGAGCAGTACTTC

size: few
J: TRBJ2-7
V: TRBV2
D: .
CDR3: CASGKSSYEQYF
DNA: TGTGCCAGCGGGAAGAGTTCCTACGAGCAGTACTTC

size: .
J: TRBJ1-2
V: TRBV28
D: .
CDR3: CASSLGGAGNYGYTF
DNA: TGTGCCAGCAGTTTGGGGGGGGCGGGTAACTATGGCTACACCTTC

size: .
J: TRBJ2-7
V: TRBV9
D: .
CDR3: CASSGLGDEQYF
DNA: TGTGCCAGCAGCGGACTGGGGGACGAGCAGTACTTC

size: .
J: TRBJ1-1
V: TRBV11-3
D: .
CDR3: CASSLGQNTEAFF
DNA: TGTGCCAGCAGCTTAGGACAGAACACTGAAGCTTTCTTT

size: .
J: TRBJ2-4
V: TRBV2
D: TRBD2
CDR3: CASSPLAAKNIQYF
DNA: TGTGCCAGCAGTCCACTAGCGGCCAAAAACATTCAGTACTTC

size: .
J: TRBJ2-1
V: TRBV7-9
D: .
CDR3: CASSLAGGWDEQFF
DNA: TGTGCCAGCAGCTTAGCGGGAGGCTGGGATGAGCAGTTCTTC

size: few
J: TRBJ2-2
V: TRBV30
D: TRBD2
CDR3: CAWSVLGGTGELFF
DNA: TGTGCCTGGAGTGTTCTGGGGGGGACCGGGGAGCTGTTTTTT

size: few
J: TRBJ1-1
V: TRBV19
D: .
CDR3: CASRTMNTEAFF
DNA: TGTGCCAGTCGAACCATGAACACTGAAGCTTTCTTT

size: .
J: TRBJ2-3
V: TRBV6-1
D: .
CDR3: CASSETGMPDTQYF
DNA: TGTGCCAGCAGTGAAACGGGGATGCCAGATACGCAGTATTTT

size: .
J: TRBJ1-1
V: TRBV27
D: .
CDR3: CASSLAPTNTEAFF
DNA: TGTGCCAGCAGTTTAGCTCCTACGAACACTGAAGCTTTCTTT

size: .
J: TRBJ2-1
V: TRBV14
D: .
CDR3: CASMGRAESYNEQFF
DNA: TGTGCCAGCATGGGAAGAGCGGAGTCCTACAATGAGCAGTTCTTC

size: .
J: TRBJ2-7
V: TRBV28
D: .
CDR3: CASSRTELRVRQYF
DNA: TGTGCCAGCAGCAGGACAGAACTACGAGTGAGGCAGTACTTC

size: .
J: TRBJ1-1
V: TRBV6-1
D: TRBD1
CDR3: CASSAGDRNTEAFF
DNA: TGTGCCAGCAGTGCCGGGGACAGGAACACTGAAGCTTTCTTT

size: .
J: TRBJ1-2
V: TRBV18
D: .
CDR3: CASSPGDQGYGYTF
DNA: TGTGCCAGCTCACCAGGAGACCAGGGCTATGGCTACACCTTC

size: .
J: TRBJ2-7
V: TRBV6-5
D: .
CDR3: CASSYSGKRRGYEQYF
DNA: TGTGCCAGCAGTTACTCGGGGAAGAGGCGAGGATACGAGCAGTACTTC

size: few
J: TRBJ2-1
V: TRBV27
D: .
CDR3: CATKQGGSYNEQFF
DNA: TGTGCCACTAAGCAGGGTGGCTCCTACAATGAGCAGTTCTTC

size: .
J: TRBJ2-2
V: TRBV9
D: .
CDR3: CASSAPQGRGTGELFF
DNA: TGTGCCAGCAGCGCCCCCCAAGGCAGGGGCACCGGGGAGCTGTTTTTT

size: .
J: TRBJ2-3
V: TRBV7-9
D: .
CDR3: CASSLGTIRPITDTQYF
DNA: TGTGCCAGCAGCTTAGGGACAATAAGACCAATCACAGATACGCAGTATTTT

size: .
J: TRBJ1-4
V: TRBV18
D: .
CDR3: CASSQSQGSAFEKLFF
DNA: TGTGCCAGCTCCCAGAGTCAGGGTTCCGCTTTTGAAAAACTGTTTTTT